The 3 T cell receptor beta chains listed next were all sequenced from one sample in a study of blood T cell repertoires in COVID-19. Method: immunoSEQ multiplex PCR; TCRdb's copy keeps in-frame clones and lacks some. Seen here are some 170,000 clones, 82% observed once, and the top ten hold roughly 9.1%. Specimen: peripheral blood. All receptors come from a woman aged 70 to 79 with acute or convalescent COVID-19.

This rearrangement joins TRBV6-2 or TRBV6-3 to TRBJ1-1; tentative D call: TRBD1 (6 bases). V gave up 6 bases and J gave up 1 base, with 18 bases separating them. The CDR3 spans 16 residues. Germline V lookup: CDR1 MNHEY, CDR2 SVGEGT. In DNA form, the CDR3 reads TGTGCCAGCAGCAGAGGGGGGGTGCGAAAGAACACTGAAGCTTTCTTT. It yields the protein CASSRGGVRKNTEAFF.

V usage is TRBV5-1 and J usage is TRBJ2-7; D uncertain. The CDR3 runs 13 residues. Germline CDR1 SGHRS, CDR2 YFSETQ. V was clipped by 0 bases and J by 3 bases, with 7 bases between them. The CDR3 bases are TGCGCCAGCAGCTTGGATTCAGTCTACGAGCAGTACTTC. Translation gives CASSLDSVYEQYF.

The chain uses TRBV9 and TRBJ2-2; 8 bases are a match to TRBD1. The CDR3 consists of 15 residues. Germline V gene data show CDR1 as SGDLS and CDR2 as YYNGEE. V was pared by 3 bases and J by 6 bases, with 7 bases of the junction left unmatched. CDR3 loop: CASSDYRGFPGELFF. In nucleotides, the CDR3 is TGTGCCAGCAGCGACTACAGGGGGTTCCCCGGGGAGCTGTTTTTT.